This entry features one T cell receptor (beta chain) sequence. Original data processing: Estimation of nucleated cell counts relied on the amplification of reference gene primers. The data were produced by immunoSEQ multiplex PCR, yet TCRdb's version contains in-frame clones alone and is incomplete. V and J calls and clone size follow that table, whereas D and trimming were derived from the DNA. The sample has approximately 140,000 clones; roughly 84% are singletons. The data were obtained in a study of blood T cell repertoires in COVID-19. Study-level background: Acute and convalescent COVID-19 specimens originated in the United States, Italy and Spain. From T cells, B-cell-depleted T cells, or PBMCs came the material, which was cDNA or gDNA.

J was trimmed by 2 bases and V by 5 bases; bases with no gene match: 6. This CDR3 is built from 16 residues. Germline assignment: CDR1 LNHDA and CDR2 SQIVND (reference sequence). Sequencing was carried out using peripheral blood. The sequence was collected from a man in his 60s with acute or convalescent COVID-19. The genes are TRBV19 and TRBJ1-6; 7 bases are shared with TRBD1. CDR3 region: CASSFAGGTYNSPLHF. CDR3 sequence (DNA): TGTGCCAGTAGTTTCGCAGGGGGTACCTATAATTCACCCCTCCACTTT. Filled out from reference TRBV19 and TRBJ1-6, the complete variable domain reads DGGITQSPKYLFRKEGQNVTLSCEQNLNHDAMYWYRQDPGQGLRLIYYSQIVNDFQKGDIAEGYSVSREKKESFPLTVTSAQKNPTAFYLCASSFAGGTYNSPLHFGNGTRLTVT.